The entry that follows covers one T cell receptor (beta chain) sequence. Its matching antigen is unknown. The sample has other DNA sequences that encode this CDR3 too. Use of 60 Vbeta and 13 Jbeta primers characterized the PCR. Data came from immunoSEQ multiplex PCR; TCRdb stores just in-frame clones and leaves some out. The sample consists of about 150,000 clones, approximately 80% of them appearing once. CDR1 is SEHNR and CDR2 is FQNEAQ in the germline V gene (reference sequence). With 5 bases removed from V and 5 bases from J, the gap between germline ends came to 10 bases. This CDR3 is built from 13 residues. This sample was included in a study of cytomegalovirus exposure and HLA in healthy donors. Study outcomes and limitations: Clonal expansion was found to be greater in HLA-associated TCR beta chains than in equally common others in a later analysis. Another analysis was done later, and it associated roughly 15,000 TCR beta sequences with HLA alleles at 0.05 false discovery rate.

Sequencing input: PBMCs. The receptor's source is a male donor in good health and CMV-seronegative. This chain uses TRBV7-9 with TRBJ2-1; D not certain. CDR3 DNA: TGTGCCAGCAGCCTCAATCGAGACAATGAGCAGTTCTTC. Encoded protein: CASSLNRDNEQFF.